Listed below are T cell receptor beta chains from one sample, sequenced in a study of shared clonotypes between healthy human individuals. The assay was immunoSEQ multiplex PCR, and TCRdb's table has in-frame clones only and misses some. The table shows 2,500,000 or so clones, with approximately 93% occurring only once. What was sequenced was naive CD4+ T cells from PBMCs. These receptor sequences come from a man aged 18 to 30 in good health. Some clones in this sample may be carry-over from other donors' samples. Each CDR3 is given with its conserved first and last residue.

V gene,CDR3 protein
TRBV7-6,CASSLEWRTQYF
TRBV18,CASSPVGSGIRSTEAFF
TRBV18,CASSLISDRNTEAFF
TRBV6-1,CASSEVGGPNEQFF
TRBV27,CASRLAGEGETQYF
TRBV10-3,CAISEPRQGEDEQYF
TRBV19,CASSMATLGNTEAFF
TRBV9,CASQRVGGTDTQYF
TRBV6-1,CASSEVMISTDTQYF
TRBV7-3,CASSLAGQTQETQYF
TRBV30,CAWSPSGAGTEAFF